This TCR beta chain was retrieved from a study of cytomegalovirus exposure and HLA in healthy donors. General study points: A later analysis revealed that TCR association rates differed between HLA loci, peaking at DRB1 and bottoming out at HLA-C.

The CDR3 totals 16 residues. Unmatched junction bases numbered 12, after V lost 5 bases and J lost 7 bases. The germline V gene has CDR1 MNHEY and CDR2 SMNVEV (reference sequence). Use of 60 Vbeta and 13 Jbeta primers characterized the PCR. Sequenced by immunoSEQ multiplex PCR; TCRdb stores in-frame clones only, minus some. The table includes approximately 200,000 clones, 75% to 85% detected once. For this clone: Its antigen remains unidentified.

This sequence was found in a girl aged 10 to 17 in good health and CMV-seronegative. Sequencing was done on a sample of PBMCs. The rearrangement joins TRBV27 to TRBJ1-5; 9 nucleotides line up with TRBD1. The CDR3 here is CASSPPGQGVGQPQHF. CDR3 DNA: TGTGCCAGCAGTCCCCCGGGACAGGGCGTCGGGCAGCCCCAGCATTTT.